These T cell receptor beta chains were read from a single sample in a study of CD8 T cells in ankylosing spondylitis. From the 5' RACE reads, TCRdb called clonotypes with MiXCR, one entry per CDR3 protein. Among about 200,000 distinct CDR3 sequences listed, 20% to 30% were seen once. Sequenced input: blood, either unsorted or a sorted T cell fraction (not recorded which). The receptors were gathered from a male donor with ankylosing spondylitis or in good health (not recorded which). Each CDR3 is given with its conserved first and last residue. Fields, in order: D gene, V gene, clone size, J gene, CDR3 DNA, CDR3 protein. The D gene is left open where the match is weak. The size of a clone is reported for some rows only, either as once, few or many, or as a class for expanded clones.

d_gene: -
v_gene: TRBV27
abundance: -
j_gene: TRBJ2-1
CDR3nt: TGTGCCAGCAGTTTGTATCGTAACTGGGCATACAATGAGCAGTTCTTC
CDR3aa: CASSLYRNWAYNEQFF

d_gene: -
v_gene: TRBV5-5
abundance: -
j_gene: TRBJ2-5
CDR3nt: TGTGCCAGCAGCCCCCAGGGAATGGAGACCCAGTACTTC
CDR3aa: CASSPQGMETQYF

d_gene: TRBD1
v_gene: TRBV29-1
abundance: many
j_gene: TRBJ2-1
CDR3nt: TGCAGCGTTGAGGGGGACAGGGGGTTGGATGAGCAGTTCTTC
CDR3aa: CSVEGDRGLDEQFF

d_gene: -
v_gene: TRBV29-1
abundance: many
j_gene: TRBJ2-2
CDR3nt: TGCAGCGTGACCCTGGGGGGGAACACCGGGGAGCTGTTTTTT
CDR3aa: CSVTLGGNTGELFF

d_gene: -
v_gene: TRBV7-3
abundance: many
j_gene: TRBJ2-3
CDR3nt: TGTGCCAGCAGCTTAAACCCAGGGGTGGGCACAGATACGCAGTATTTT
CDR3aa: CASSLNPGVGTDTQYF

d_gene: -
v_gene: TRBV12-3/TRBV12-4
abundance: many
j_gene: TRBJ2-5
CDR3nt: TGTGCCAGCAGCGTATCAGCGGTCCCCGGGACCCAGTACTTC
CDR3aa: CASSVSAVPGTQYF

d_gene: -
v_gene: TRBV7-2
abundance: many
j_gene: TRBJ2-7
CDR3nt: TGTGCCAGCAGCTCCCCGAAGGGCGGCGAGCAGTACTTC
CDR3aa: CASSSPKGGEQYF

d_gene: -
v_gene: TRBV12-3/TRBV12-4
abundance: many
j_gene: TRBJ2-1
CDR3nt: TGTGCCAGCAGTTTAAACATCGGGGCAGGGGTATACAATGAGCAGTTCTTC
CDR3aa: CASSLNIGAGVYNEQFF

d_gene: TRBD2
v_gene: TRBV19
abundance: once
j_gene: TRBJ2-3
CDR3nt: TGTGCCAGTAGTATTTGGACTAGCGGGAGTGATACGCAGTATTTT
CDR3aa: CASSIWTSGSDTQYF

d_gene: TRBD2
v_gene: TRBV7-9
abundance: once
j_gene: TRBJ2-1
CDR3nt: TGTGCCAGCAGCCTTGTTACTAGCGGGAGAGGCGAACAGTTCTTC
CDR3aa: CASSLVTSGRGEQFF

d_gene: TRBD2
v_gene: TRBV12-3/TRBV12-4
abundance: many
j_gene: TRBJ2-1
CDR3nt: TGTGCCAGCAGTTCCAGCGGGAAGTATTTTGAGCAGTTCTTC
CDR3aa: CASSSSGKYFEQFF

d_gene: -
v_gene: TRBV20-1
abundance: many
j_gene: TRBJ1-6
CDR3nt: TGCAGTGCCTCTGTGGGGGTTGGGGATAGTTCACCCCTCCACTTT
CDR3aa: CSASVGVGDSSPLHF

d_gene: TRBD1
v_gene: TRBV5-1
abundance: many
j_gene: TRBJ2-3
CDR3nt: TGCGCCAGCAGCTTGTACGGGACAGGGTCCTATACGCAGTATTTT
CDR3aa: CASSLYGTGSYTQYF

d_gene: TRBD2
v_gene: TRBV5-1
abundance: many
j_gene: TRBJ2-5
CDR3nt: TGCGCCAGCAGCTTACGACTAGCGGGAGGGCAAGAGACCCAGTACTTC
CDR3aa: CASSLRLAGGQETQYF

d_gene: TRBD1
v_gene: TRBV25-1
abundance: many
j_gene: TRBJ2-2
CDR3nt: TGTGCCAGCAGGGGGACAGCGAACACCGGGGAGCTGTTTTTT
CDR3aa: CASRGTANTGELFF

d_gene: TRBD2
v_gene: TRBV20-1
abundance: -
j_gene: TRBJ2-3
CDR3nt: TGCAGTGCTAGGTCCCAGCGGGGTACAGATACGCAGTATTTT
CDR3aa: CSARSQRGTDTQYF

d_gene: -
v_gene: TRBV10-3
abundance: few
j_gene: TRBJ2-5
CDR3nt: TGTGCCATCAGTGTACAAGGCCCTCCGTACCAAGAGACCCAGTACTTC
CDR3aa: CAISVQGPPYQETQYF

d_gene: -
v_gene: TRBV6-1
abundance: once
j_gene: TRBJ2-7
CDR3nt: TGTGCCAGCAAAACAAAAGGTCGGGGGTACGAGCAGTACTTC
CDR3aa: CASKTKGRGYEQYF

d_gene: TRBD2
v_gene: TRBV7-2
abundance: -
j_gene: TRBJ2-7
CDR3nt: TGTGCCAGCAGCTTAGGTAGCGGGCAGGCAGGCTACGAGCAGTACTTC
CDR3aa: CASSLGSGQAGYEQYF

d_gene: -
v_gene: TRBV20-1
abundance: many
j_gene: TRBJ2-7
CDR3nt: TGCAGTGCTAGAGATATAGCCGGGGTCGGGTACGAGCAGTACTTC
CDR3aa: CSARDIAGVGYEQYF

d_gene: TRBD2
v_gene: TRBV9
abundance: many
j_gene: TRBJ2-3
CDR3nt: TGTGCCAGCAGCGTAGATACGGCTAGCGGCCCCCGTACGCAGTATTTT
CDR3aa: CASSVDTASGPRTQYF

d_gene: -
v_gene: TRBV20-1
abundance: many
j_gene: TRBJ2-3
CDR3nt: TGCAGTGTGAGTCGGACGACTAGCACAGATACGCAGTATTTT
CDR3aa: CSVSRTTSTDTQYF

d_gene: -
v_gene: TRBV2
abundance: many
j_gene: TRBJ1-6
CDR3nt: TGTGCCAGCACCCGGACAGCTAATTCACCCCTCCACTTT
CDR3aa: CASTRTANSPLHF

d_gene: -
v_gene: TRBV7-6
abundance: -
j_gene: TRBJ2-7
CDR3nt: TGTGCCAGCAGCTTTGACAGTGGTTCGCAGTACTTC
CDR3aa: CASSFDSGSQYF

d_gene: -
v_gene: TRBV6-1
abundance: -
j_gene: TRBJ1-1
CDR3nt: TGTGCCAGCAGTGTTCAGGGGACGAACACTGAAGCTTTCTTT
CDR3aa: CASSVQGTNTEAFF

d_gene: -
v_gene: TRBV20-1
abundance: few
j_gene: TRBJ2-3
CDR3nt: TGCAGTGCTAGAGACGGGGCAGCGTTCACAGATACGCAGTATTTT
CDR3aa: CSARDGAAFTDTQYF

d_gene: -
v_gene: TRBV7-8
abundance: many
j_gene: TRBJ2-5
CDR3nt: TGTGCCAGCAGCTTAGGAGGCCGGGGGGAGACCCAGTACTTC
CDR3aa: CASSLGGRGETQYF

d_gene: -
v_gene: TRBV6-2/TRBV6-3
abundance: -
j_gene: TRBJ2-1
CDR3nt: TGTGCCAGCAGCCAGCTAAGGTACAATGAGCAGTTCTTC
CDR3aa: CASSQLRYNEQFF

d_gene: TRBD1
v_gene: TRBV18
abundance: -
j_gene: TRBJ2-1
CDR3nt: TGTGCCAGCTCACCACGGGGACCGGGACAGGGTTACAATGAGCAGTTCTTC
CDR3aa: CASSPRGPGQGYNEQFF

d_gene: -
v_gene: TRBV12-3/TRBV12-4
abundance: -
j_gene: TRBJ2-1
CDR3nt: TGTGCCAGCAGTTTTAAACTAATAGGCAATGAGCAGTTCTTC
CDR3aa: CASSFKLIGNEQFF

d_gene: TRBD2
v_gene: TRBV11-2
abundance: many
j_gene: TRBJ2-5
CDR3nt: TGTGCCAGCAGCTTTACCGGGACTAGAAGGCGGCTACCGGAGACCCAGTACTTC
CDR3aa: CASSFTGTRRRLPETQYF

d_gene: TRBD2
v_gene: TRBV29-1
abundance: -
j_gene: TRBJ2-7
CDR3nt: TGCAGCGTTGACTCTCGACAAGACGGGAGGATATACGAGCAGTACTTC
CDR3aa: CSVDSRQDGRIYEQYF

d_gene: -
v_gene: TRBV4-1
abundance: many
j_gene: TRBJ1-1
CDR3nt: TGCGCCAGCAGCCAAGAGCGAGGAGGTAGGAACACTGAAGCTTTCTTT
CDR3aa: CASSQERGGRNTEAFF

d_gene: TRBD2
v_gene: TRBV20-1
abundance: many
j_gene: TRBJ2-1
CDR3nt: TGCAGTGCTAGAGCCAGACTAGCGGGGGACTACAATGAGCAGTTCTTC
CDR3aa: CSARARLAGDYNEQFF

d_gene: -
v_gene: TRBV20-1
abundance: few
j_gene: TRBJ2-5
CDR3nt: TGCAGTGCTAGGAGTGACCTAGCGAGGATGGAGACCCAGTACTTC
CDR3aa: CSARSDLARMETQYF

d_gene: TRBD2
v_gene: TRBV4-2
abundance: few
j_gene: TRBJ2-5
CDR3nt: TGTGCCAGCAGCCACCCCAGGACTAGCGGCAAAGAGACCCAGTACTTC
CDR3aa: CASSHPRTSGKETQYF

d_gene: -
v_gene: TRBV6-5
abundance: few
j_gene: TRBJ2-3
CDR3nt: TGTGCCAGCAGTTTCGGGACGCGGGGTAGCACAGATACGCAGTATTTT
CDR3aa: CASSFGTRGSTDTQYF

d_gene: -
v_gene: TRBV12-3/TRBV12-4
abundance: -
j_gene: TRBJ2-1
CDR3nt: TGTGCCAGCAGTCAAGGACTCGGCCCTTACAATGAGCAGTTCTTC
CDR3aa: CASSQGLGPYNEQFF